Below are 10 T cell receptor beta chains sequenced from a single sample in a study of OX40 agonist ivuxolimab in advanced cancers. Sequenced by immunoSEQ multiplex PCR; TCRdb stores in-frame clones only, minus some. The sample holds roughly 79,000 clones, just under 95% seen once. Material: CD4+ or CD8+ T cells sorted from blood, obtained in a trial of the OX40 agonist ivuxolimab. All receptors come from an adult with an advanced solid tumor such as melanoma, head and neck, liver or kidney cancer.

The CDR3 sequence: CASSPQSEQGVETQYF. Here the CDR3 DNA reads TGCGCCAGCAGCCCTCAGTCGGAGCAGGGGGTAGAGACCCAGTACTTC. This sequence joins TRBV4-1 and TRBJ2-5; 7 positions match TRBD1. This CDR3 comprises 16 residues. CDR1 and CDR2 from the germline V gene are MGHRA and YSYEKL. V was clipped by 4 bases and J by 4 bases; unmatched bases: 12.

The chain links TRBV7-9 to TRBJ2-7; maybe TRBD2 (7 bases). There are 16 residues in the CDR3. Trimming stripped 1 base from V and 2 bases from J, with 15 bases between. Germline loops: CDR1 SEHNR, CDR2 FQNEAQ (reference sequence). The CDR3 sequence: CASSLGRGGPTYEQYF. The DNA for the CDR3 is TGTGCCAGCAGCTTAGGTCGCGGGGGCCCCACCTACGAGCAGTACTTC.

V gene TRBV11-2 combines with J gene TRBJ2-7; D is unclear. Trimming cost V 1 base and J 3 bases, with 10 bases left between them. Germline CDR1 is SGHAT and CDR2 is FQNNGV. CDR3 size: 14 residues. CDR3 residues: CASSLAFGSYEQYF. CDR3 bases: TGTGCCAGCAGCTTAGCCTTTGGTAGCTACGAGCAGTACTTC.

The rearrangement joins TRBV4-1 to TRBJ2-2; D gene unclear. The CDR3 consists of 14 residues. V was cut by 1 base and J by 5 bases, with 8 bases left in between. The germline V gene has CDR1 MGHRA and CDR2 YSYEKL. The CDR3 reads CASSQGDVTGELFF. As DNA, the CDR3 is TGCGCCAGCAGCCAAGGAGATGTGACCGGGGAGCTGTTTTTT.

The genes are TRBV6-5 and TRBJ2-1; 10 bases align to TRBD1. This CDR3 is 14 amino acids long. Unmatched junction bases numbered 6, after V lost 5 bases and J lost 8 bases. Germline V gene data show CDR1 as MNHEY and CDR2 as SVGAGI. The CDR3 is CASSKTGGFDEQFF. Here the CDR3 DNA reads TGTGCCAGCAGTAAGACAGGGGGCTTCGATGAGCAGTTCTTC.

This sequence joins TRBV6-1 and TRBJ1-1; possibly TRBD1 for D (5 bases). This CDR3 region has 15 residues. CDR1 and CDR2 from the germline V gene are MNHNS and SASEGT. The germline V and J ends were trimmed by 2 bases and 1 base, with 11 bases remaining between them. The CDR3 nucleotides read TGTGCCAGCAGTGAATTGGGGGGTGGGAACACTGAAGCTTTCTTT. Translated, it gives CASSELGGGNTEAFF.

The V call is TRBV7-9, the J call TRBJ1-4; tentative D call: TRBD1 (5 bases). Germline assignment: CDR1 SEHNR and CDR2 FQNEAQ (reference sequence). The CDR3 extends over 18 amino acids. V lost 5 bases and J lost 1, with 20 bases in between. In DNA form, the CDR3 reads TGTGCCAGCAGCCATACCCCCGGAAGTGGACAAACTAATGAAAAACTGTTTTTT. Its translation is CASSHTPGSGQTNEKLFF.

The chain combines TRBV2 with TRBJ1-2; no reliable D call. The CDR3 loop spans 16 amino acids. Trimming took off 6 bases at V and 3 bases at J, with 20 bases between the two ends. Germline CDR1 and CDR2: SNHLY and FYNNEI. The CDR3 reads CASRPLPPTKYYGYTF. CDR3 sequence (DNA): TGTGCCAGCAGACCTCTCCCCCCGACAAAATACTATGGCTACACCTTC.

V usage is TRBV7-3 and J usage is TRBJ2-2, with 11 bases matching TRBD2. Germline V CDR1 and CDR2: SGHTA, FQGTGA. With V trimmed by 7 bases and J by 6 bases, 10 bases remained unmatched. CDR3 length: 16 residues. The CDR3 is CASTPGVAGGPGELFF. Written as DNA, the CDR3 is TGTGCCAGCACACCCGGGGTAGCGGGGGGGCCCGGGGAGCTGTTTTTT.

The chain is built from TRBV10-3 and TRBJ2-6, with TRBD2 as a possible D gene (5 bases). There are 18 residues in the CDR3. Germline V gene lookup returns CDR1 ENHRY and CDR2 SYGVKD. The V end lost 0 bases, the J end lost 1 base, and 13 bases lay between the germline ends. DNA for the CDR3: TGTGCCATCAGTGAGTCAAGGTTCGCGGGTTCTGGGGCCAACGTCCTGACTTTC. It specifies CAISESRFAGSGANVLTF.